Listed below are T cell receptor beta chains from one sample, sequenced in a study of cytomegalovirus exposure and HLA in healthy donors. Data came from immunoSEQ multiplex PCR; TCRdb stores just in-frame clones and leaves some out. The table lists under 110,000 clones, under 85% of them singletons. What was sequenced was PBMCs. The receptors stem from a man aged 35 to 55 in good health and CMV-seronegative. Both conserved end residues are part of each CDR3. The order of the fields is V gene, D gene, clone size, J gene, CDR3 DNA, CDR3 protein. D genes are given only for firm matches. The size field is filled for only some rows; it gives once, few, many or a size class.

v_gene: TRBV14; d_gene: TRBD1; abundance: .; j_gene: TRBJ1-2; CDR3nt: TGTGCCAGCAGCCAAGAGTTCGGCGGGACAGGATCGATTTATGGCTACACCTTC; CDR3aa: CASSQEFGGTGSIYGYTF
v_gene: TRBV11-2; d_gene: .; abundance: .; j_gene: TRBJ2-6; CDR3nt: TGTGCCAGCAGCTTTGGGGGGGGCGCTGGGGCCAACGTCCTGACTTTC; CDR3aa: CASSFGGGAGANVLTF
v_gene: TRBV11-2; d_gene: .; abundance: few; j_gene: TRBJ1-2; CDR3nt: TGTGCCAGCAGCTTAGGGGGCTTATCTAACTATGGCTACACCTTC; CDR3aa: CASSLGGLSNYGYTF
v_gene: TRBV28; d_gene: TRBD1; abundance: .; j_gene: TRBJ1-2; CDR3nt: TGTGCCAGCAGTCTCTGGGGACAGGGCGATGGTGGCTACACCTTC; CDR3aa: CASSLWGQGDGGYTF
v_gene: TRBV4-1; d_gene: .; abundance: .; j_gene: TRBJ1-3; CDR3nt: TGCGCCAGCAGCCAAGATCCCGGCTCTGGAAACACCATATATTTT; CDR3aa: CASSQDPGSGNTIYF
v_gene: TRBV6-1; d_gene: .; abundance: .; j_gene: TRBJ1-1; CDR3nt: TGTGCCAGCAGGGCGGCGTTGAACACTGAAGCTTTCTTT; CDR3aa: CASRAALNTEAFF
v_gene: TRBV7-9; d_gene: .; abundance: few; j_gene: TRBJ1-2; CDR3nt: TGTGCCAGCAGCTTAGAAAAGGCACCGACCAGGGGCGGCTACACCTTC; CDR3aa: CASSLEKAPTRGGYTF
v_gene: TRBV5-5; d_gene: TRBD1; abundance: .; j_gene: TRBJ2-4; CDR3nt: TGTGCCAGCAGCTTTGGTGACAGGGAAGGCAAAAACATTCAGTACTTC; CDR3aa: CASSFGDREGKNIQYF
v_gene: TRBV28; d_gene: TRBD1; abundance: .; j_gene: TRBJ1-2; CDR3nt: TGTGCCAGCAGCTGGGAACGGTCGACAGGGGCCCACTATGGCTACACCTTC; CDR3aa: CASSWERSTGAHYGYTF
v_gene: TRBV6-6; d_gene: TRBD1; abundance: .; j_gene: TRBJ1-4; CDR3nt: TGTGCCAGCAGTTACTCTTCAGGGGGAAATGAAAAACTGTTTTTT; CDR3aa: CASSYSSGGNEKLFF
v_gene: TRBV30; d_gene: .; abundance: .; j_gene: TRBJ1-2; CDR3nt: TGTGCCTGGAGCGCCGTCGGGGGGAATGGCTACACCTTC; CDR3aa: CAWSAVGGNGYTF
v_gene: TRBV7-9; d_gene: TRBD2; abundance: .; j_gene: TRBJ2-5; CDR3nt: TGTGCCAGCAGCTTTAGCGGGGGGGTCCAAGAGACCCAGTACTTC; CDR3aa: CASSFSGGVQETQYF
v_gene: TRBV7-8; d_gene: .; abundance: .; j_gene: TRBJ2-3; CDR3nt: TGTGCCAGCAGCTCACGGGACATCAACACAGATACGCAGTATTTT; CDR3aa: CASSSRDINTDTQYF
v_gene: TRBV5-1; d_gene: TRBD2; abundance: .; j_gene: TRBJ2-5; CDR3nt: TGCGCCAGCAGCAGGGGGACTAGGAGGCAAGAGACCCAGTACTTC; CDR3aa: CASSRGTRRQETQYF
v_gene: TRBV19; d_gene: .; abundance: .; j_gene: TRBJ1-2; CDR3nt: TGTGCCAGTAGTCCCGGACTGGGAGGCTATGGCTACACCTTC; CDR3aa: CASSPGLGGYGYTF
v_gene: TRBV6-1; d_gene: TRBD1; abundance: .; j_gene: TRBJ1-2; CDR3nt: TGTGCCAGCAGTGGCCGGGACAGGGAGAGTCGTAACTATGGCTACACCTTC; CDR3aa: CASSGRDRESRNYGYTF
v_gene: TRBV7-9; d_gene: .; abundance: .; j_gene: TRBJ2-2; CDR3nt: TGTTCCAGCAGCTTAGCGAACGCGGGGACGGCTTTATCGCTGTTTTTT; CDR3aa: CSSSLANAGTALSLFF
v_gene: TRBV4-1; d_gene: .; abundance: .; j_gene: TRBJ1-2; CDR3nt: TGCGCCAGCAGCCAAGATGTAAGAGGTGGCAGCCCTAACTATGGCTACACCTTC; CDR3aa: CASSQDVRGGSPNYGYTF
v_gene: TRBV5-5; d_gene: .; abundance: .; j_gene: TRBJ1-1; CDR3nt: TGTGCCAGCAGCCGAGGGACACCCCGAGAGAACACTGAAGCTTTCTTT; CDR3aa: CASSRGTPRENTEAFF
v_gene: TRBV7-7; d_gene: .; abundance: .; j_gene: TRBJ1-5; CDR3nt: TGTGCTAGCAGCTGGGGGAGAGGGGAGGGCGGCAATCAACCCCAGCATTTT; CDR3aa: CASSWGRGEGGNQPQHF
v_gene: TRBV7-9; d_gene: .; abundance: .; j_gene: TRBJ1-1; CDR3nt: TGTGCCAGCAGCTTGGTTACAGGATTGGACACTGAAGCTTTCTTT; CDR3aa: CASSLVTGLDTEAFF
v_gene: TRBV11-2; d_gene: .; abundance: .; j_gene: TRBJ2-2; CDR3nt: TGTGCCAGCAGCCTCGGACAGCTACACACCGGGGAGCTGTTTTTT; CDR3aa: CASSLGQLHTGELFF
v_gene: TRBV6-1; d_gene: TRBD2; abundance: .; j_gene: TRBJ2-3; CDR3nt: TGTGCCAGCAGTGACCTAGCGGGGGGATTAGATACGCAGTATTTT; CDR3aa: CASSDLAGGLDTQYF
v_gene: TRBV28; d_gene: TRBD1; abundance: .; j_gene: TRBJ1-4; CDR3nt: TGTGCCAGCCAGGGACAGGGGGCGGGGAATGAAAAACTGTTTTTT; CDR3aa: CASQGQGAGNEKLFF
v_gene: TRBV5-1; d_gene: .; abundance: .; j_gene: TRBJ2-1; CDR3nt: TGCGCCAGCAGCTTGGAAGCGGGTGTGCATGAGCAGTTCTTC; CDR3aa: CASSLEAGVHEQFF
v_gene: TRBV5-1; d_gene: .; abundance: .; j_gene: TRBJ1-3; CDR3nt: TGCGCCAGCAGCTTGCCCAGCGATTCTGGAAACACCATATATTTT; CDR3aa: CASSLPSDSGNTIYF
v_gene: TRBV30; d_gene: TRBD1; abundance: .; j_gene: TRBJ1-2; CDR3nt: TGTGCCTGGAGTCCGGGACAGGGGGACTATGGCTACACCTTC; CDR3aa: CAWSPGQGDYGYTF
v_gene: TRBV28; d_gene: .; abundance: once; j_gene: TRBJ1-6; CDR3nt: TGTGCCAGCAGTTTGGAGGGTCTCTATAATTCACCCCTCCACTTT; CDR3aa: CASSLEGLYNSPLHF
v_gene: TRBV6-1; d_gene: .; abundance: few; j_gene: TRBJ2-3; CDR3nt: TGTGCCAGTTCGCAGGCTTACACAGATACGCAGTATTTT; CDR3aa: CASSQAYTDTQYF
v_gene: TRBV1; d_gene: .; abundance: .; j_gene: TRBJ1-2; CDR3nt: TGCACCAGCAGCCAAGAATGCCAGGGTTCAGACGAAATTGCGAACTATGGCTACACCTTC; CDR3aa: CTSSQECQGSDEIANYGYTF
v_gene: TRBV5-5; d_gene: .; abundance: once; j_gene: TRBJ1-2; CDR3nt: TGTGCCAGCAGCTTTGGTATTCGGGGCTACACCTTC; CDR3aa: CASSFGIRGYTF
v_gene: TRBV28; d_gene: TRBD1; abundance: .; j_gene: TRBJ1-4; CDR3nt: TGTGCCAGCAGCCCCGATCAGGGGGGATATGAAAAACTGTTTTTT; CDR3aa: CASSPDQGGYEKLFF
v_gene: TRBV27; d_gene: .; abundance: .; j_gene: TRBJ1-2; CDR3nt: TGTGCCAGCAGTTTATCAAGTCAGAACTATGGCTACACCTTC; CDR3aa: CASSLSSQNYGYTF
v_gene: TRBV7-9; d_gene: .; abundance: .; j_gene: TRBJ2-3; CDR3nt: TGTGCCAGCAGCTTAGAACAGGCCACAGATACGCAGTATTTT; CDR3aa: CASSLEQATDTQYF
v_gene: TRBV7-2; d_gene: TRBD2; abundance: .; j_gene: TRBJ2-3; CDR3nt: TGTGCCAGCAGCACCGGGACTAGCGGCCTCACAGATACGCAGTATTTT; CDR3aa: CASSTGTSGLTDTQYF
v_gene: TRBV28; d_gene: .; abundance: few; j_gene: TRBJ2-5; CDR3nt: TGTGCCACAGGGGGCGGGGGGGAACAAGAGACCCAGTACTTC; CDR3aa: CATGGGGEQETQYF
v_gene: TRBV14; d_gene: .; abundance: .; j_gene: TRBJ1-1; CDR3nt: TGTGCCAGCAGCCTTTACTTGAACACTGAAGCTTTCTTT; CDR3aa: CASSLYLNTEAFF